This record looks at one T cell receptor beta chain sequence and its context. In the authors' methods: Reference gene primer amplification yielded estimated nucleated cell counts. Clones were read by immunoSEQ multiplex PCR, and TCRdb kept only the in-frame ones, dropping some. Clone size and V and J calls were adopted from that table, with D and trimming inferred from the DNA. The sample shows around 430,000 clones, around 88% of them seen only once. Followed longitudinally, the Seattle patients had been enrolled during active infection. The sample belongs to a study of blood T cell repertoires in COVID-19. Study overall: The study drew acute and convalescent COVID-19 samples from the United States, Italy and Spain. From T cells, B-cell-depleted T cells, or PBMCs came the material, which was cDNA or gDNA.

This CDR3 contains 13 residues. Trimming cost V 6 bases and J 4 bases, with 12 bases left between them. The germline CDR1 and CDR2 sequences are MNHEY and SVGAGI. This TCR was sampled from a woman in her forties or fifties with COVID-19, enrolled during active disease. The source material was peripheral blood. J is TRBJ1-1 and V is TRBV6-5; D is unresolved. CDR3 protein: CASSALLGTEAFF. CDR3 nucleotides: TGTGCCAGCAGCGCATTACTAGGCACTGAAGCTTTCTTT.